This T cell receptor beta chain was sequenced in a study of blood T cell repertoires in COVID-19. As for the study in general: Acute and convalescent COVID-19 samples came from the United States, Italy and Spain. T cells, B-cell-depleted T cells, or PBMCs supplied cDNA or gDNA.

Study processing details: Amplified reference gene primers provided the basis for estimating nucleated cell counts. TCRdb keeps only in-frame clones here, not all; method: immunoSEQ multiplex PCR. Clone size and V and J calls were adopted from that table, with D and trimming inferred from the DNA. The sample shows tens of thousands of clones, 90% of them seen only once. This clone has just one count. The specimen was peripheral blood. The origin of this receptor is a man in his 70s with active or convalescent COVID-19.

Written as DNA, the CDR3 is TGCGCCAGCAGCTTGTCCATCGGGGAGCTGTTTTTT. Translation: CASSLSIGELFF. V and J are TRBV5-1 and TRBJ2-2; D remains unclear. The CDR3 has 12 amino acids. The germline V gene has CDR1 SGHRS and CDR2 YFSETQ. Trimming cost V 1 base and J 7 bases, with 5 bases left between them.